This T cell receptor beta chain was profiled in a study of radiation and T cells in renal cell carcinoma. Overall study findings and caveats: From baseline, blood top tumor clonotypes peaked at 2 weeks post-radiation.

Sample time point: blood 2 weeks post-SBRT. The treatment denotes: 15 Gy SBRT to primary tumor, nephrectomy 4 weeks later. This renal cell carcinoma was of the clear cell type. The protocol was immunoSEQ multiplex PCR, while the TCRdb copy is restricted to in-frame clones and leaves out a portion. The sample lists roughly 150,000 clones; roughly 89% were seen once. About this clone: What it binds is unknown.

The V gene's germline CDR1 is SGHTS and CDR2 YDEGEE. The trim removed 10 bases at V and 4 bases at J, leaving 15 bases unmatched. CDR3 length: 16 residues. J is TRBJ2-1 and V is TRBV5-8; TRBD1 matches at 9 bases. Sequences were derived from blood, sampled from a patient whose treatment included radiotherapy and nephrectomy. The TCR comes from a woman aged 45-60 years with renal cell carcinoma. CDR3 DNA: TGTGCCGTTACGTTCAGAGGGACAGGGTCGTACAATGAGCAGTTCTTC. It specifies CAVTFRGTGSYNEQFF.